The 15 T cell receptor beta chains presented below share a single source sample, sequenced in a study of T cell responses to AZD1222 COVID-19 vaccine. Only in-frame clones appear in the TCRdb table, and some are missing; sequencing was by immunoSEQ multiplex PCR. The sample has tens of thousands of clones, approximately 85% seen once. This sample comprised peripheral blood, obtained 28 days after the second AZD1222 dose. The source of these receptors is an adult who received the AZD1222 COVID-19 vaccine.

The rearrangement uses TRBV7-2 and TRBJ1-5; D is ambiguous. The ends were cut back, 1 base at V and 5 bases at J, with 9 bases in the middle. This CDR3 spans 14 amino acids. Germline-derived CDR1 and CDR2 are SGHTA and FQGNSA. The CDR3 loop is CASSLVVGDQPQHF. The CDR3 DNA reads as TGTGCCAGCAGCTTAGTCGTCGGCGATCAGCCCCAGCATTTT.

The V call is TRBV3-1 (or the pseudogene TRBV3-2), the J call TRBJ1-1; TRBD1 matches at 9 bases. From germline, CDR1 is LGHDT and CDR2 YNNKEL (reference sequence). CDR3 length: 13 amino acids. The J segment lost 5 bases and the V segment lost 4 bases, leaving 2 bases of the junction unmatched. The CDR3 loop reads CASSRGQGTEAFF. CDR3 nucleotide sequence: TGTGCCAGCAGCCGCGGACAGGGGACTGAAGCTTTCTTT.

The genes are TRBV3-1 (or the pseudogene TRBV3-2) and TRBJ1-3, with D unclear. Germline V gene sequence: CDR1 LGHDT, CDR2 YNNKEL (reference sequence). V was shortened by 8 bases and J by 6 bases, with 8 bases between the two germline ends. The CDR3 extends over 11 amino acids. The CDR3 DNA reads TGTGCCAGCGCTCAGTCAAACACCATATATTTT. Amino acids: CASAQSNTIYF.

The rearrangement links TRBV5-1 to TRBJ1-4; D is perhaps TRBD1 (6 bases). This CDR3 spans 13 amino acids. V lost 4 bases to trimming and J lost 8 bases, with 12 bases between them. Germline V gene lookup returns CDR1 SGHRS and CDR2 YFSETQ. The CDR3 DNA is TGCGCCAGCAGCAGGAATGACAGGGAAAAACTGTTTTTT. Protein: CASSRNDREKLFF. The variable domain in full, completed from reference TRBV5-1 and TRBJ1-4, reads KAGVTQTPRYLIKTRGQQVTLSCSPISGHRSVSWYQQTPGQGLQFLFEYFSETQRNKGNFPGRFSGRQFSNSRSEMNVSTLELGDSALYLCASSRNDREKLFFGSGTQLSVL.

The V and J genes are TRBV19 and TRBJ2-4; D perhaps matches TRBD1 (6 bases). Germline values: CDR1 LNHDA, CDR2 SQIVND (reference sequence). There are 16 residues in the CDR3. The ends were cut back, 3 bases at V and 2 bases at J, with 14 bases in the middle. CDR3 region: CASSILAGATKNIQYF. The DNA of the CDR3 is TGTGCCAGTAGTATTTTGGCAGGGGCGACCAAAAACATTCAGTACTTC.

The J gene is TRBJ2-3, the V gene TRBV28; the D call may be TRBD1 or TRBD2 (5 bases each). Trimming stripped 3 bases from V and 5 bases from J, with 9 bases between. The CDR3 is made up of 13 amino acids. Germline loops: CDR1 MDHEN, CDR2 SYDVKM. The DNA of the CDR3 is TGTGCCAGCAGTTTTAGAGGGGTAGATACGCAGTATTTT. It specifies CASSFRGVDTQYF. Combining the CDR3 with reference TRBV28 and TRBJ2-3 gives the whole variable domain DVKVTQSSRYLVKRTGEKVFLECVQDMDHENMFWYRQDPGLGLRLIYFSYDVKMKEKGDIPEGYSVSREKKERFSLILESASTNQTSMYLCASSFRGVDTQYFGPGTRLTVL.

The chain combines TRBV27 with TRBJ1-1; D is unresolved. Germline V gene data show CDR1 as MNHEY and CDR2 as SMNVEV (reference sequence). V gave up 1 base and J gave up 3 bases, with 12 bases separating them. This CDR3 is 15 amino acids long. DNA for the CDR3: TGTGCCAGCAGTTTATACGGTTCCATCGACACTGAAGCTTTCTTT. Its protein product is CASSLYGSIDTEAFF.

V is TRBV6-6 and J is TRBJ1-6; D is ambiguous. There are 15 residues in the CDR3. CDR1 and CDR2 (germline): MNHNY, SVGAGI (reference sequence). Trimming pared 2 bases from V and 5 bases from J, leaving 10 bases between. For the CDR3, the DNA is TGTGCCAGCAGTTACCCCCCGGCCCATAATTCACCCCTCCACTTT. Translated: CASSYPPAHNSPLHF.

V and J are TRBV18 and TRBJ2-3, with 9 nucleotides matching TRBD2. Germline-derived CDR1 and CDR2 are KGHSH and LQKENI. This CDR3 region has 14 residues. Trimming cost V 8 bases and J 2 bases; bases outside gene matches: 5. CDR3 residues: CASQAGGNTDTQYF. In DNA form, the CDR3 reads TGTGCCAGCCAAGCGGGGGGAAACACAGATACGCAGTATTTT. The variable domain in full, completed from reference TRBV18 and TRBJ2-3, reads NAGVMQNPRHLVRRRGQEARLRCSPMKGHSHVYWYRQLPEEGLKFMVYLQKENIIDESGMPKERFSAEFPKEGPSILRIQQVVRGDSAAYFCASQAGGNTDTQYFGPGTRLTVL.

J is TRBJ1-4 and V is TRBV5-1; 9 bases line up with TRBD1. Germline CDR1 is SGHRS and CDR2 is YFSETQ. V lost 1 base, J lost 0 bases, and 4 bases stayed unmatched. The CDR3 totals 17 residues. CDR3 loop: CASSLPGDRATNEKLFF. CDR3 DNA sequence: TGCGCCAGCAGCTTGCCCGGGGACAGGGCAACTAATGAAAAACTGTTTTTT.

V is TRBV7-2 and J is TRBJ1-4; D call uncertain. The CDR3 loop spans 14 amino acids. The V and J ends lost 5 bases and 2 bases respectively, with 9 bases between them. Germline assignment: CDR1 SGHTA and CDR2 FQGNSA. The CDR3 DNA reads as TGTGCCAGCAGCCTGTTTGGGACTAATGAAAAACTGTTTTTT. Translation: CASSLFGTNEKLFF.

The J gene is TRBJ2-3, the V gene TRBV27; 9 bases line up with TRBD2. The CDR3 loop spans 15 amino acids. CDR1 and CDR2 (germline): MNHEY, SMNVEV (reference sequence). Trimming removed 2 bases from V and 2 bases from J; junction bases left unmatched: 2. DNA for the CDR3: TGTGCCAGCAGTTTAGGACTAGCGATCACAGATACGCAGTATTTT. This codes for CASSLGLAITDTQYF.

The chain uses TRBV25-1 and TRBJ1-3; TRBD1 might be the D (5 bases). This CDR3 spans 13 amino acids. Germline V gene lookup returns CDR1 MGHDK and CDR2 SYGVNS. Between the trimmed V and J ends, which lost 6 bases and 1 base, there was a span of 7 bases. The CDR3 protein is CASSEGSGNTIYF. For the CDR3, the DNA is TGTGCCAGCAGCGAGGGGTCTGGAAACACCATATATTTT.

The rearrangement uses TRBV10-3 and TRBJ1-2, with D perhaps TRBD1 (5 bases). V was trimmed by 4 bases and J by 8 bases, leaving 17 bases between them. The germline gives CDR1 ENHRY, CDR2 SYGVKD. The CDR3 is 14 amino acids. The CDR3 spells CAISGDSGEYGYTF. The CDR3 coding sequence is TGTGCCATCAGTGGGGACTCCGGCGAGTACGGCTACACCTTC.

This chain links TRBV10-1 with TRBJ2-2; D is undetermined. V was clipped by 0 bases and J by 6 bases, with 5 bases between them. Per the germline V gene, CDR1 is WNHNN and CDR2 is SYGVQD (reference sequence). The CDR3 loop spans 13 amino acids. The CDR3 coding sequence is TGCGCCAGCAGTGAGTCTAGAGCCGGGGAGCTGTTTTTT. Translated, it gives CASSESRAGELFF.